Listed below are T cell receptor beta chains from one sample, sequenced in a study of blood T cells in healthy people across ages. TCRdb reprocessed the 5' RACE reads with MiXCR, giving one entry per CDR3 protein. In the table there are hundreds of thousands of distinct CDR3 sequences, 40% to 50% of which are singletons. Input material: blood. These receptors came from a man between 60 and 75 years old in good health. The CDR3 runs from the conserved cysteine through the conserved F or W. D genes are given only for firm matches. Expanded clones are given a class, and other clones once, few, many or no size at all.

D	V	size	J	DNA	CDR3
.	TRBV7-8	many	TRBJ2-1	TGTGCCAGCAGCTTAGCGGTAAACAATGAGCAGTTCTTC	CASSLAVNNEQFF
TRBD1	TRBV6-2/TRBV6-3	.	TRBJ1-2	TGTGCCAGCAGTGCTACAGGGGACTATGGCTACACCTTC	CASSATGDYGYTF
.	TRBV7-2	.	TRBJ2-7	TGTGCCAGCAGCTTAGCGACGCTTACCTACGAGCAGTACTTC	CASSLATLTYEQYF
.	TRBV5-1	.	TRBJ2-1	TGCGCCAGCAGCCCGGACAGGCGGGGACGAAATGAGCAGTTCTTC	CASSPDRRGRNEQFF
TRBD1	TRBV7-2	few	TRBJ2-3	TGTGCCAGCAGACCACAGGGGTGGAGGCCAGATACGCAGTATTTT	CASRPQGWRPDTQYF
TRBD2	TRBV10-2	.	TRBJ2-1	TGCGCCAGCATTGGACTAGCGGAACTTAACAATGAGCAGTTCTTC	CASIGLAELNNEQFF
TRBD2	TRBV2	.	TRBJ2-7	TGTGCCAGCAGGGAAGCGGGGCACGAGCAGTACTTC	CASREAGHEQYF
.	TRBV5-5	.	TRBJ2-3	TGTGCCAGCAGCTTTTGGGAAAGGGGCACAGATACGCAGTATTTT	CASSFWERGTDTQYF
.	TRBV7-2	.	TRBJ1-2	TGTGCCAGCAGCTTAGACACAGGGAGGGACTATGGCTACACCTTC	CASSLDTGRDYGYTF
.	TRBV5-6	.	TRBJ2-6	TGTGCCAGCACCAAGGGGGTGGGTAGCGGACACTCTGGGGCCAACGTCCTGACTTTC	CASTKGVGSGHSGANVLTF
TRBD1	TRBV15	.	TRBJ2-5	TGTGCCACCAGCAGAGATTTTGGGACAGGGGGCCAAGAGACCCAGTACTTC	CATSRDFGTGGQETQYF
.	TRBV20-1	.	TRBJ1-2	TGCAGTGCTGAATCCCGGACAGTCTATGGCTACACCTTC	CSAESRTVYGYTF
.	TRBV6-4	.	TRBJ2-3	TGTGCCAGCAGTGACTCGAGCGGTTTCCTCACAGATACGCAGTATTTT	CASSDSSGFLTDTQYF
TRBD1	TRBV7-2	.	TRBJ2-2	TGTGCCAGCAGCTTAGCGTGGAGACAGGGGAACACCGGGGAGCTGTTTTTT	CASSLAWRQGNTGELFF
.	TRBV10-3	.	TRBJ2-1	TGTGCCATCAGTGGCCGGGACTCCTTCTCCTACAATGAGCAGTTCTTC	CAISGRDSFSYNEQFF
.	TRBV5-1	.	TRBJ1-1	TGCGCCAGCAGCTTGTCGGGGCTTAAGAACACTGAAGCTTTCTTT	CASSLSGLKNTEAFF
.	TRBV5-1	.	TRBJ1-1	TGCGCCAGCAAAGGCCTCCCAGGTACGAACACTGAAGCTTTCTTT	CASKGLPGTNTEAFF
TRBD2	TRBV11-2	.	TRBJ2-7	TGTGCCAGCAGCCATAGGACTAGCGATGAGGCCCAGTACTTC	CASSHRTSDEAQYF
TRBD2	TRBV29-1	many	TRBJ2-3	TGCAGCGTAGACCTAGCGGGGACCACAGATACGCAGTATTTT	CSVDLAGTTDTQYF
.	TRBV27	few	TRBJ1-4	TGTGCCAGCAGTAAGACCTCCCCGCGCGGAAATGAAAAACTGTTTTTT	CASSKTSPRGNEKLFF
.	TRBV24-1	few	TRBJ2-5	TGTGCCACCAGTGAGGGAGCCGTGGAGACCCAGTACTTC	CATSEGAVETQYF
TRBD1	TRBV24-1	.	TRBJ2-3	TGTGCCACCAGTGATCAACAGGACAGGGGGGATACGCAGTATTTT	CATSDQQDRGDTQYF
.	TRBV9	.	TRBJ2-7	TGTGCCAGCAGCGTAGGTATTGCCAACACCTACGAGCAGTACTTC	CASSVGIANTYEQYF
TRBD1	TRBV10-3	.	TRBJ1-2	TGTGCCATCAGTACTCAGGGGGCCTTCAATGGCTACACCTTC	CAISTQGAFNGYTF
.	TRBV12-3/TRBV12-4	.	TRBJ2-7	TGTGCCAGCAGTCCTCGGCAGGGGTCCCACGAGCAGTACTTC	CASSPRQGSHEQYF
TRBD2	TRBV28	.	TRBJ2-1	TGTGCCAGCAGTACTAGCGGGGGGGCCCTAAATGAGCAGTTCTTC	CASSTSGGALNEQFF
.	TRBV30	few	TRBJ2-3	TGTGCCTGGAGATGGGGAACCACAGATACGCAGTATTTT	CAWRWGTTDTQYF
.	TRBV4-3	.	TRBJ2-2	TGCGCCAGCAGCCAAAATCCGGCCGGTGGGACCGGGGAGCTGTTTTTT	CASSQNPAGGTGELFF
TRBD2	TRBV5-6	.	TRBJ2-5	TGTGCCAGCAGCTTGGGTCTAGCGGGGATGTACCAAGAGACCCAGTACTTC	CASSLGLAGMYQETQYF
TRBD2	TRBV5-1	.	TRBJ2-1	TGCGCCAGCAGCGCCCGGACTAGCGGGGGACGCCCAGATGAGCAGTTCTTC	CASSARTSGGRPDEQFF
TRBD1	TRBV28	.	TRBJ1-5	TGTGCCAGCAGAGGGAGGGCGGACAGGGCTTGGAGCAATCAGCCCCAGCATTTT	CASRGRADRAWSNQPQHF
.	TRBV21-1	.	TRBJ2-5	TGTGCCAGCAGCCCCCGGACTAGCTCCGAGACCCAGTACTTC	CASSPRTSSETQYF
TRBD2	TRBV30	.	TRBJ2-3	TGTGCCTGGAGTAAAGGACTAGCGGGGAACACAGATACGCAGTATTTT	CAWSKGLAGNTDTQYF
TRBD1	TRBV27	few	TRBJ1-2	TGTGCCAGCAGTTTCGGACAGGGTTATCGCAACACCTTC	CASSFGQGYRNTF
TRBD1	TRBV5-1	few	TRBJ2-5	TGCGCCAGCAGCTCGACAGGGGGCACCTCGTGGGCCCAGTACTTC	CASSSTGGTSWAQYF
TRBD1	TRBV7-2	once	TRBJ1-2	TGTGCCAGCAGCTTACCCAGGGGGAGCTATGGCTACACCTTC	CASSLPRGSYGYTF
TRBD1	TRBV7-8	.	TRBJ2-5	TGTGCCAGCAGCCTTACAGGGGGCGATCAGACCCAGTACTTC	CASSLTGGDQTQYF
.	TRBV5-1	few	TRBJ1-6	TGCGCCAGCAGCTTGGAGGCAGGGGTCAGTTCACCCCTCCACTTT	CASSLEAGVSSPLHF
.	TRBV15	.	TRBJ2-7	TGTGCCACCAGCAGAGAGAAGGGGACGTCGGGGTCCTACGAGCAGTACTTC	CATSREKGTSGSYEQYF
.	TRBV18	once	TRBJ2-7	TGTGCCAGCTCACCACCGAGAATATACAGGTTGGACGAGGAGTACTTC	CASSPPRIYRLDEEYF
.	TRBV20-1	.	TRBJ2-5	TGCAGTGCTGGAGACAGGCCACAAGAGACCCAGTACTTC	CSAGDRPQETQYF
TRBD1	TRBV20-1	.	TRBJ2-2	TGCAGTGCTAGAGACAGCAGGGGGCGGGCCGGGGAGCTGTTTTTT	CSARDSRGRAGELFF
TRBD1	TRBV20-1	.	TRBJ2-4	TGCAGTGCTAGAGGGATTAGGACAGGGGGCCGTATAACCAAAAACATTCAGTACTTC	CSARGIRTGGRITKNIQYF
.	TRBV11-2	.	TRBJ2-3	TGTGCCAGCAGCTCCCAGTCCGGGAAAGTTGCGCAGTATTTT	CASSSQSGKVAQYF
.	TRBV5-1	.	TRBJ2-7	TGCGCCAGCAGCGGGGGCGGGGGCTTCGAGCAGTACTTC	CASSGGGGFEQYF
.	TRBV7-2	.	TRBJ2-3	TGTGCCTCAGGGGCCTACACAGATACGCAGTATTTT	CASGAYTDTQYF
.	TRBV6-2/TRBV6-3	.	TRBJ1-1	TGTGCCAGCAGTTTTAGATCTATACAGGGTGGTACTGAAGCTTTCTTT	CASSFRSIQGGTEAFF
.	TRBV2	few	TRBJ2-7	TGTGCCAGCAGTGAATCAGGGGAAACGGACTACGAGCAGTACTTC	CASSESGETDYEQYF
.	TRBV7-2	.	TRBJ1-4	TGTGCCAGCAGCTTAACGAGGCAGGGAGGCGAAAAACTGTTTTTT	CASSLTRQGGEKLFF
.	TRBV12-3/TRBV12-4	.	TRBJ1-1	TGTGCCAGCACCGGGGCTCTGAAAACTGAAGCTTTCTTT	CASTGALKTEAFF
.	TRBV10-2	once	TRBJ2-3	TGCGCCAGCAGTGAAATGACGGCGGCTAGCACAGATACGCAGTATTTT	CASSEMTAASTDTQYF
.	TRBV7-8	.	TRBJ2-3	TGTGCCAGCAGCGAATCATCTTTCGAAAGCGGTTTGGGCACAGATACGCAGTATTTT	CASSESSFESGLGTDTQYF